The clone carrying this TCR beta chain was seen ten or more times. These data belong to a study of T-cell reconstitution after alpha-beta-depleted transplantation in children. This CDR3 is built from 14 residues. Trimming left V 3 bases short and J 7 bases short, with 13 bases between. Germline-derived CDR1 and CDR2 are SGHRS and YFSETQ. Researchers prepared the TCRbeta library using unique molecular identifiers, the study reports. TCRdb reprocessed the PCR reads with MiXCR, giving one entry per CDR3 protein. Among some 120,000 distinct CDR3 sequences listed, around 23% were seen once. This TCR came from a male patient under 10 years old who had a stem cell transplant for chronic granulomatous disease, so the T cells may come from the graft donor. The J gene is TRBJ2-2, the V gene TRBV5-1; D call uncertain. The sample consisted of PBMCs, mostly from graft donor cells, taken 180 days after TCRalphabeta/CD19-depleted stem cell transplant. In DNA, the CDR3 is TGCGCCAGCAGCTGGGATCCGAAGGGCGGGGAGCTGTTTTTT. It translates to CASSWDPKGGELFF.